This passage covers 10 T cell receptor beta chains from one sample sequenced in a study of regulatory T cells in long-lasting Graves disease. Libraries of TCR beta came from iRepertoire HTBI primers plus Arm-PCR of CDR3 regions. MiXCR, run by TCRdb on the multiplex PCR reads, gives a single entry per CDR3 protein. The repertoire holds about 420,000 distinct CDR3 sequences, with about 15% as singletons. Time point specified: newly diagnosed GD, antithyroid drugs for less than 3 months. PBMC RNA was the source of the TCR library. The same specimen was also included in a second study, on T cells in Graves' hyperthyroidism and ophthalmopathy.

The sequences come from peripheral blood mononuclear cells (PBMCs), collected at new diagnosis, from a patient treated with antithyroid drugs. The origin of the receptors is a woman in her late teens or twenties with Graves disease.

The chain recombines TRBV27 with TRBJ2-3; no reliable D call. The CDR3 extends over 15 amino acids. Germline assignment: CDR1 MNHEY and CDR2 SMNVEV (reference sequence). Trimming removed 6 bases from V and 1 base from J, with 14 bases in between. This chain's CDR3 is CASRVEGLRTDTQYF. In DNA form, the CDR3 reads TGTGCCAGCAGAGTAGAAGGGCTTCGCACAGATACGCAGTATTTT.

Many counts were recorded for this clonotype. The rearrangement uses TRBV7-6 and TRBJ2-1; possible D gene TRBD2, 5 bases. The V end was cut by 3 bases, the J end by 7 bases, with 16 bases between. The CDR3 covers 15 residues. The germline V gene encodes CDR1 SGHVS and CDR2 FNYEAQ. The CDR3 loop is CASSFESGRSNEQFF. CDR3 nucleotide sequence: TGTGCCAGCAGCTTTGAGTCGGGAAGGTCGAATGAGCAGTTCTTC.

This clonotype came up many times. The chain couples TRBV12-3 or TRBV12-4 to TRBJ2-4; the D is unclear. Trimming removed 8 bases at V and 3 bases at J, with 23 bases between. CDR3 length equals 17 residues. CDR3 amino acids: CASQTMTARQGKNIQYF. CDR3 sequence (DNA): TGTGCCAGCCAGACGATGACGGCCCGCCAAGGCAAAAACATTCAGTACTTC.

In this sample, this clonotype turned up many times. This chain uses TRBV27 with TRBJ2-7; perhaps TRBD1 as D (5 bases). Germline V gene data show CDR1 as MNHEY and CDR2 as SMNVEV (reference sequence). Trimming pared 5 bases from V and 3 bases from J, leaving 14 bases between. There are 14 residues in the CDR3. The CDR3 loop reads CASSHRQRNYEQYF. The DNA of the CDR3 is TGTGCCAGCAGTCACAGACAGAGGAACTACGAGCAGTACTTC.

In regard to this clonotype: This may be a read error: a much more frequent sequence differs by one nucleotide. The chain has TRBV6-9 and TRBJ2-1, with D perhaps TRBD1 or TRBD2 (5 bases each). Trimming removed 4 bases at V and 13 bases at J, with 20 bases between. This CDR3 has 14 amino acids. Per the germline V gene, CDR1 is MNHGY and CDR2 is SVAAGI. The CDR3 spells CASSSHGAIETQFF. The CDR3 region has the DNA TGTGCCAGCAGTTCACACGGGGCGATAGAGACCCAGTTCTTC.

This clonotype was seen repeatedly, ten times or more. The rearrangement joins TRBV7-9 to TRBJ1-1, with 9 nucleotides matching TRBD1. Germline CDR1 reads SEHNR; CDR2 reads FQNEAQ (reference sequence). The CDR3 sequence is 17 residues long. The trim removed 5 bases at V and 4 bases at J, leaving 14 bases unmatched. CDR3 protein: CASSRWGQGSVGTEAFF. CDR3 DNA: TGTGCCAGCAGCCGATGGGGACAGGGCAGTGTCGGCACTGAAGCTTTCTTT.

The chain recombines TRBV29-1 with TRBJ1-5; 9 positions agree with TRBD1. J gave up 4 bases and V 7 bases, and 5 bases lay outside the gene matches. Germline assignment: CDR1 SQVTM and CDR2 ANQGSEA. The CDR3 is 13 residues long. CDR3 sequence reads: CSAGTGINQPQHF. CDR3 DNA: TGCAGCGCCGGGACAGGGATTAATCAGCCCCAGCATTTT.

This clonotype came up many times. The chain links TRBV12-3 or TRBV12-4 to TRBJ1-5, with 7 bases matching TRBD1. V dropped 5 bases and J dropped 0; count of bases not matched to a gene: 13. There are 18 residues in the CDR3. This chain's CDR3 is CASSIHRGSGLSNQPQHF. CDR3 nucleotides: TGTGCCAGCAGTATCCACAGGGGATCGGGGCTTAGCAATCAGCCCCAGCATTTT.

This clonotype was seen at least ten times. This chain connects TRBV4-1 to TRBJ2-7; no clear D gene. V was pared by 3 bases and J by 0 bases, with 9 bases between. The CDR3 covers 14 residues. The germline V gene encodes CDR1 MGHRA and CDR2 YSYEKL. The CDR3, as DNA: TGCGCCAGCAGCCAGCTCAGGAGCTCCTACGAGCAGTACTTC. Protein sequence: CASSQLRSSYEQYF.

The J gene is TRBJ1-5, the V gene TRBV7-2; D is undetermined. The CDR3 covers 16 residues. Trimming took 1 base from V and 2 from J, leaving 12 bases between them. Germline loops: CDR1 SGHTA, CDR2 FQGNSA. In DNA form, the CDR3 reads TGTGCCAGCAGCTTAGGACGTTTGCTGGGCAATCAGCCCCAGCATTTT. Encoded protein: CASSLGRLLGNQPQHF.